The sequence of this T cell receptor (beta chain) was determined in a study of T cell responses to AZD1222 COVID-19 vaccine. Study results and caveats: Females made up more of the donors, who were largely white British, and clonal diversity may have come out too low. As reported, nearly half of all spike-specific TCRs target variant regions that are unmutated. There were repertoire samples only from the period after the peak T cell response.

V gave up 10 bases and J gave up 3 bases; unmatched junction bases: 6. Looked up from germline, CDR1 is ENHRY and CDR2 is SYGVKD. There are 12 residues in the CDR3. Of note for this clone: Its matching antigen is unknown.

The method was immunoSEQ multiplex PCR; TCRdb's version includes in-frame clones alone and lacks a portion of them. Here the sample spans about 83,000 clones, 86% being singletons. The sequence was collected from an adult in good health. This chain connects TRBV10-3 to TRBJ2-7, with 7 bases aligning to TRBD1. The sample was peripheral blood, taken on day 0 of AZD1222 vaccination. CDR3 amino acids: CATMTGSYEQYF. In DNA, the CDR3 is TGTGCCACCATGACAGGGAGCTACGAGCAGTACTTC.